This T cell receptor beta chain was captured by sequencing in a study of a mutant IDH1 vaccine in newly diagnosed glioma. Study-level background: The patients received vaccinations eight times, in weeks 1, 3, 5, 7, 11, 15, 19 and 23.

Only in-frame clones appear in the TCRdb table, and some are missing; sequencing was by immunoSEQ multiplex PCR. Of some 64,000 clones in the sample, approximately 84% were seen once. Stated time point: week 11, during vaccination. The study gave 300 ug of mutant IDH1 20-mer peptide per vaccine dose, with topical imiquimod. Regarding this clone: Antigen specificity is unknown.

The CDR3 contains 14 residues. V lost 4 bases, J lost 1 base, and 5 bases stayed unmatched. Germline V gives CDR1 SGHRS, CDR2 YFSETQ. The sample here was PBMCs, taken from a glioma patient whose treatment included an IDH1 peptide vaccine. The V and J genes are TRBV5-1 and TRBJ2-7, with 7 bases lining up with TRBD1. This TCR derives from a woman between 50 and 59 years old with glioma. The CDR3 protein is CASSRDRVSYEQYF. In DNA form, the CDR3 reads TGCGCCAGCAGCAGAGACAGGGTGTCCTACGAGCAGTACTTC.